A single sample gave rise to the 10 T cell receptor beta chains below, sequenced in a study of blood T cell repertoires in COVID-19. TCRdb's table, derived via immunoSEQ multiplex PCR, lists solely in-frame clones and lacks some. The table lists about 250,000 clones, roughly 89% of them singletons. Sequences were obtained from PBMCs or T cells enriched from blood (not recorded which). The receptors were sampled from a woman between 25 and 40 years old with acute COVID-19.

The rearrangement joins TRBV7-9 to TRBJ2-5, with a weak D call TRBD2 (7 bases). From germline, CDR1 is SEHNR and CDR2 FQNEAQ (reference sequence). The CDR3 loop spans 14 amino acids. V was trimmed by 5 bases and J by 4 bases, leaving 14 bases between them. The CDR3 bases are TGTGCCAGCAGCCCACGGGGGGCCGTAGAGACCCAGTACTTC. It specifies CASSPRGAVETQYF.

V gene TRBV7-8 combines with J gene TRBJ1-1; no firm D call. The CDR3 covers 15 residues. CDR1 and CDR2 from the germline V gene are SGHVS and FQNEAQ. Trimming removed 4 bases from V and 1 base from J, with 13 bases in between. CDR3 DNA: TGTGCCAGCAGCTCTTACAGCTCCGAGAACACTGAAGCTTTCTTT. Translating gives CASSSYSSENTEAFF. The full variable domain, completed using reference TRBV7-8 and TRBJ1-1, is GAGVSQSPRYKVAKRGQDVALRCDPISGHVSLFWYQQALGQGPEFLTYFQNEAQLDKSGLPSDRFFAERPEGSVSTLKIQRTQQEDSAVYLCASSSYSSENTEAFFGQGTRLTVV.

The gene calls are TRBV11-2 and TRBJ1-6; no clear D. The CDR3 totals 11 residues. V lost 5 bases, J lost 9 bases, and 5 bases lay in between. Per germline, CDR1 SGHAT and CDR2 FQNNGV. CDR3 nucleotide sequence: TGTGCCAGCAGCCTGCGTTCACCCCTCCACTTT. Protein: CASSLRSPLHF. Drawing the rest from reference TRBV11-2 and TRBJ1-6, the complete variable domain is EAGVAQSPRYKIIEKRQSVAFWCNPISGHATLYWYQQILGQGPKLLIQFQNNGVVDDSQLPKDRFSAERLKGVDSTLKIQPAKLEDSAVYLCASSLRSPLHFGNGTRLTVT.

The chain recombines TRBV6-5 with TRBJ1-1; possible D gene TRBD1, 6 bases. The length of the CDR3 is 15 residues. V was shortened by 0 bases and J by 4 bases, with 12 bases between the two germline ends. Germline assignment: CDR1 MNHEY and CDR2 SVGAGI. CDR3 bases: TGTGCCAGCAGTTACTCTGACGTGGGGGCCACTGAAGCTTTCTTT. As protein: CASSYSDVGATEAFF.

V and J are TRBV12-3 or TRBV12-4 and TRBJ2-5, with D possibly matching TRBD2 (6 bases). V lost 2 bases, J lost 6 bases, and 10 bases lay in between. The CDR3 has 13 residues. The CDR3, as DNA: TGTGCCAGCAGTTTACCGGGGGAGAAGACCCAGTACTTC. Protein sequence: CASSLPGEKTQYF.

The CDR3 coding sequence is TGCGCCAGCAGCCAAGTTTGGGGACAGGGGGGTTCCTACGAGCAGTACTTC. This sequence encodes CASSQVWGQGGSYEQYF. The chain has TRBV4-1 and TRBJ2-7, with 11 bases that match TRBD1. The CDR3 runs to 17 residues. The trim removed 1 base at V and 1 base at J, leaving 6 bases unmatched. The germline V gene has CDR1 MGHRA and CDR2 YSYEKL.

The V call is TRBV3-1 (or the pseudogene TRBV3-2), the J call TRBJ2-5; 10 nucleotides agree with TRBD2. CDR3 length: 16 amino acids. Per the germline V gene, CDR1 is LGHDT and CDR2 is YNNKEL (reference sequence). Germline trimming cut 1 base from V and 3 bases from J; bases unmatched to any gene: 5. DNA of the CDR3: TGTGCCAGCAGCCAAGGAGCGGGGGGGCCAGAAGAGACCCAGTACTTC. This sequence encodes CASSQGAGGPEETQYF.

The chain combines TRBV5-6 with TRBJ2-7; 7 bases are shared with TRBD2. The V gene end was trimmed by 2 bases and the J gene end by 5 bases; junction bases not matched to a gene: 7. CDR3 length equals 14 residues. Per the germline V gene, CDR1 is SGHDT and CDR2 is YYEEEE. For the CDR3, the DNA is TGTGCCAGCAGCTTTTGGGGCGGGAGCGACGAGCAGTACTTC. Protein: CASSFWGGSDEQYF. Supplemented by reference TRBV5-6 and TRBJ2-7, the full variable domain reads DAGVTQSPTHLIKTRGQQVTLRCSPKSGHDTVSWYQQALGQGPQFIFQYYEEEERQRGNFPDRFSGHQFPNYSSELNVNALLLGDSALYLCASSFWGGSDEQYFGPGTRLTVT.

The chain combines TRBV21-1 with TRBJ2-3; no DNA check was done on the table's D call, TRBD1. TRBV21-1 is annotated as a pseudogene. This CDR3 has 17 residues. This CDR3 reads CASSTRTEPKSTDTQYF. The CDR3 DNA sequence: TGTGCCAGCAGCACCCGGACAGAACCAAAAAGCACAGATACGCAGTATTTT.

The V gene is TRBV27, the J gene TRBJ1-1, with 9 bases identical to TRBD1. J lost 4 bases, V lost 4 bases, and 10 bases had no gene match. Germline assignment: CDR1 MNHEY and CDR2 SMNVEV (reference sequence). This CDR3 contains 16 residues. Written as DNA, the CDR3 is TGTGCCAGCAGTTCGGACAGGGGATTGGGGAGCACTGAAGCTTTCTTT. As protein: CASSSDRGLGSTEAFF.